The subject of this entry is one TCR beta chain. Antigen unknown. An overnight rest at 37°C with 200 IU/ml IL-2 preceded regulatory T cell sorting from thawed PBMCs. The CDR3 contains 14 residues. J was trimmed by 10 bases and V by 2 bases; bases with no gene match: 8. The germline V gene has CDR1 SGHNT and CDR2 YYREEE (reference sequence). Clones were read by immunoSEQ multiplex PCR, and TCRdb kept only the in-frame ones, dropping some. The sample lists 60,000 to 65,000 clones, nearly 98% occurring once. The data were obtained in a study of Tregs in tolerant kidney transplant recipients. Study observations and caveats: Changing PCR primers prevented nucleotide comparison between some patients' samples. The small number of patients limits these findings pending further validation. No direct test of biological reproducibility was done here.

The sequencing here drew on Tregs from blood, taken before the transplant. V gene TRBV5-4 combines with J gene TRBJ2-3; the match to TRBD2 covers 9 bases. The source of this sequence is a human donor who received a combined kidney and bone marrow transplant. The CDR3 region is CASSFMAGGQPQYF. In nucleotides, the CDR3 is TGTGCCAGCAGCTTTATGGCGGGGGGGCAGCCGCAGTATTTT.